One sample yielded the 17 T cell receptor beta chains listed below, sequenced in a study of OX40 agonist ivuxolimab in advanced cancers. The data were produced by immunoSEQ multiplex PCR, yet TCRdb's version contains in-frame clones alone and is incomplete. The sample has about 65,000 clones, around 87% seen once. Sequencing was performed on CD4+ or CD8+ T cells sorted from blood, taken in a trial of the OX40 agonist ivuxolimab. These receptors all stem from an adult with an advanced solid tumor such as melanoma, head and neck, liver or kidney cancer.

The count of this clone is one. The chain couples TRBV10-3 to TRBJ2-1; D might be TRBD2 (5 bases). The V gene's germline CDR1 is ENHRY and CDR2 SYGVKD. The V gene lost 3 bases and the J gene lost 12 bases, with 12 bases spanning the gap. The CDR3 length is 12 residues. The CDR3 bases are TGTGCCATCAGTGAACTAGGAATTGGGCAGTTCTTC. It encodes CAISELGIGQFF.

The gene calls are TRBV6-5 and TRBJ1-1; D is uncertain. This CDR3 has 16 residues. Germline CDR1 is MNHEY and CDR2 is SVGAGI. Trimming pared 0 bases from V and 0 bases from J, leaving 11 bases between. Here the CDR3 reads CASSYSFTSMNTEAFF. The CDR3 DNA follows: TGTGCCAGCAGTTACTCCTTTACCTCCATGAACACTGAAGCTTTCTTT.

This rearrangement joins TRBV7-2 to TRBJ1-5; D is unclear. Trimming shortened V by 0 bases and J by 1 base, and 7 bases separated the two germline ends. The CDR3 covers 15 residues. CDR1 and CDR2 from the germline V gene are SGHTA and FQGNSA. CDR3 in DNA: TGTGCCAGCAGCTTAGCGCTTAGGAGCAATCAGCCCCAGCATTTT. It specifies CASSLALRSNQPQHF.

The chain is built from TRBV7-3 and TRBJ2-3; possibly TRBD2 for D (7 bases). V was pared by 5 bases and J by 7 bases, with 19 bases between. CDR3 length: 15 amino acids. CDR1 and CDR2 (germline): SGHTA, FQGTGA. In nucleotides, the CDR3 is TGTGCCAGCAGCCGAGACCTGGGGGGGCTAAATACGCAGTATTTT. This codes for CASSRDLGGLNTQYF.

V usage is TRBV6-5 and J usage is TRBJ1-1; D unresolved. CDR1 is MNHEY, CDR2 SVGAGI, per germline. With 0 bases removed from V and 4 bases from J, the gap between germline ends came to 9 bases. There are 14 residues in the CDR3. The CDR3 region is CASSYSRVSTEAFF. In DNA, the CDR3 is TGTGCCAGCAGTTACTCAAGGGTTAGCACTGAAGCTTTCTTT.

CDR3 DNA: TGCGCCAGCCAGCTTGGTCTTATGGTTACAGGTTACACTGAAGCTTTCTTT. Its protein product is CASQLGLMVTGYTEAFF. The J gene is TRBJ1-1, the V gene TRBV5-1, with D perhaps matching TRBD1 (5 bases). This CDR3 has 17 residues. Germline lookup yields CDR1 SGHRS and CDR2 YFSETQ. V lost 7 bases and J 3 bases, leaving 25 bases between the germline ends.

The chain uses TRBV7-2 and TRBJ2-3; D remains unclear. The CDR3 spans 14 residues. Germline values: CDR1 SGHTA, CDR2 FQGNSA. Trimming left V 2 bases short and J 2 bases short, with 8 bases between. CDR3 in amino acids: CASSLRATTDTQYF. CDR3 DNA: TGTGCCAGCAGCTTAAGAGCGACCACAGATACGCAGTATTTT.

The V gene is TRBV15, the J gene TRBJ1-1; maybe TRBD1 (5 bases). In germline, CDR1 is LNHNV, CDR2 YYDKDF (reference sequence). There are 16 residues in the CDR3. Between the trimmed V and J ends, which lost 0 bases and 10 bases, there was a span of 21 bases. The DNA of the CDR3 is TGTGCCACCAGCAGAGATGGGGCGGGAGGGGACTCGGGAGCTTTCTTT. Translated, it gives CATSRDGAGGDSGAFF.

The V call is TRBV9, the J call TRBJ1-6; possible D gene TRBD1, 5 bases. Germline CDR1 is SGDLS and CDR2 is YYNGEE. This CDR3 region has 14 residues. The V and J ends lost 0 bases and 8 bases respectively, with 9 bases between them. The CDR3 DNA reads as TGTGCCAGCAGCGTAGCGGGGGGATATTCACCCCTCCACTTT. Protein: CASSVAGGYSPLHF.

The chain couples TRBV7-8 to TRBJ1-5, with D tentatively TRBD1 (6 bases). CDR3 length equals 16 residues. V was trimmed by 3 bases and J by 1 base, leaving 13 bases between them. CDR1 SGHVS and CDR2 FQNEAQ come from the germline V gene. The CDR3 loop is CASSFGQPRSNQPQHF. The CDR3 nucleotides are TGTGCCAGCAGCTTCGGACAGCCGAGGAGCAATCAGCCCCAGCATTTT. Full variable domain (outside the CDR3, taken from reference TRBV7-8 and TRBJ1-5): GAGVSQSPRYKVAKRGQDVALRCDPISGHVSLFWYQQALGQGPEFLTYFQNEAQLDKSGLPSDRFFAERPEGSVSTLKIQRTQQEDSAVYLCASSFGQPRSNQPQHFGDGTRLSIL.

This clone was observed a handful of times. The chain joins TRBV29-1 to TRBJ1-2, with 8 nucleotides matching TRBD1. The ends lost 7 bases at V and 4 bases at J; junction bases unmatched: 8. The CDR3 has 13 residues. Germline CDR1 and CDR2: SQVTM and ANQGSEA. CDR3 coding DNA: TGCAGCGCCGCGACAGGGGACGGCTATGGCTACACCTTC. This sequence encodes CSAATGDGYGYTF.

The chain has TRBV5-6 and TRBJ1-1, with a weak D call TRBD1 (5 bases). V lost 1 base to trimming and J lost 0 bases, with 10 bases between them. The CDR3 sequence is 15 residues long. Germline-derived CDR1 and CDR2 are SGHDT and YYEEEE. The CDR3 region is CASSLLVTVNTEAFF. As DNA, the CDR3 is TGTGCCAGCAGCTTGCTGGTGACAGTGAACACTGAAGCTTTCTTT.

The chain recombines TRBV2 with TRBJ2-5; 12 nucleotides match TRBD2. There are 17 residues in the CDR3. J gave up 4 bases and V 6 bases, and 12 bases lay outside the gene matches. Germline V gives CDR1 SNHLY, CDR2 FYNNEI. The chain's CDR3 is CASRRLAGASRRETQYF. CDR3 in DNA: TGTGCCAGCAGGAGACTAGCGGGGGCCTCCCGGCGAGAGACCCAGTACTTC.

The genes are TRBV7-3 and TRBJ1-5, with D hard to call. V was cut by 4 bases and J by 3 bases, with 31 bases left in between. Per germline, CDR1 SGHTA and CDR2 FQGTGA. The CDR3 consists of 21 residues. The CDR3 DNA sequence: TGTGCCAGCAGCTCCCTTAATTCGGAAATTCACCACGGAGGGCCCAATCAGCCCCAGCATTTT. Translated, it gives CASSSLNSEIHHGGPNQPQHF. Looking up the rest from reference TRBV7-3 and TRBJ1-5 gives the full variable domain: GAGVSQTPSNKVTEKGKYVELRCDPISGHTALYWYRQSLGQGPEFLIYFQGTGAADDSGLPNDRFFAVRPEGSVSTLKIQRTERGDSAVYLCASSSLNSEIHHGGPNQPQHFGDGTRLSIL.

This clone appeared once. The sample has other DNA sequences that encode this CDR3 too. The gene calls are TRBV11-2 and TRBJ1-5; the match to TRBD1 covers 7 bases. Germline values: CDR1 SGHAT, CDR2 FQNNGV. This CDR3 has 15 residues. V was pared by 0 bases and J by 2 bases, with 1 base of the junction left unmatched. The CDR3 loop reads CASSLDRGGNQPQHF. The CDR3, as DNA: TGTGCCAGCAGCTTAGACAGGGGGGGCAATCAGCCCCAGCATTTT.

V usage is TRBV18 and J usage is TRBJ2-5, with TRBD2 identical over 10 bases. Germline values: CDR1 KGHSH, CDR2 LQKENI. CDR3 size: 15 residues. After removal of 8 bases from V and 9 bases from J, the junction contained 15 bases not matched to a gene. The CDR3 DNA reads TGTGCCAGCGGCGGTGAGCGGGGGGGCCATGGGGCCCAGTACTTC. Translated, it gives CASGGERGGHGAQYF.

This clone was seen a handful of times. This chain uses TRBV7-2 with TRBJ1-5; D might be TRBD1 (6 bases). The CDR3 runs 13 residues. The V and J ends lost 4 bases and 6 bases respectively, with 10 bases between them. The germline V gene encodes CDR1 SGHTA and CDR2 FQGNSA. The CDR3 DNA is TGTGCCAGCAGCTCGGGGGGCGGTCAGCCCCAGCATTTT. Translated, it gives CASSSGGGQPQHF.